This T cell receptor (beta chain) was recovered during a study of CD8+CD57+ T cells in acquired aplastic anemia. Findings and caveats of the study: Patients and controls were found to share around 30 CD8+ CDR3 sequences.

This clonotype was seen more than once but under ten times. Its specificity is unknown. Those patients picked for sequencing had displayed CD8+CD57+ cell expansion on flow cytometry. Every patient was diagnosed with severe acquired aplastic anemia. Among the patients, none had received any therapy at the time of blood sampling. For CDR3 and TCR beta VDJ profiling, genomic DNA was the template used. A single record per CDR3 protein comes from TCRdb applying MiXCR to the reads. The table includes about 40,000 distinct CDR3 sequences, 60% to 70% detected once. Germline loops: CDR1 SNHLY, CDR2 FYNNEI. Trimming removed 7 bases from V and 4 bases from J, with 10 bases in between. This CDR3 comprises 12 residues.

The specimen sequenced was sorted CD4+, CD8+, or CD8+CD57+ T cells (not recorded which) from PBMCs. This chain connects TRBV2 to TRBJ1-2; TRBD1 might be the D (6 bases). This clonotype was obtained from a human donor with aplastic anemia. In nucleotides, the CDR3 is TGTGCCAGCATCAACAGGGTCTATGGCTACACCTTC. Translation gives CASINRVYGYTF.